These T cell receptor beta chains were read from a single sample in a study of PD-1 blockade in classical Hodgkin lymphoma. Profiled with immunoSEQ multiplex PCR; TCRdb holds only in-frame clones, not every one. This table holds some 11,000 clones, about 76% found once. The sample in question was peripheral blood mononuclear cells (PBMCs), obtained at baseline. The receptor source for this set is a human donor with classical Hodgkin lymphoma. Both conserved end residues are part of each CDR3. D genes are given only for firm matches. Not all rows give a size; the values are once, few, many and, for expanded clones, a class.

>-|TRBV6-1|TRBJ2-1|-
TGTGCCAGCAGTGAGACTGGACGGTTCAATGAGCAGTTCTTC
CASSETGRFNEQFF
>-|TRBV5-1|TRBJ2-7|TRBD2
TGCGCCAGCACTAGGTCTAGCGGAACTTACGAGCAGTACTTC
CASTRSSGTYEQYF
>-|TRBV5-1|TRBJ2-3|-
TGCGCCAGCAGCTCACAGGGTACACCATCCACAGATACGCAGTATTTT
CASSSQGTPSTDTQYF
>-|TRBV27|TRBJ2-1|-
TGTGCCAGCAGTCGAGGGTCGAGCTCCTACAATGAGCAGTTCTTC
CASSRGSSSYNEQFF
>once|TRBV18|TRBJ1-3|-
TGTGCCAGCTCACCACCGAACAGGGTGGCCGGAAACACCATATATTTT
CASSPPNRVAGNTIYF
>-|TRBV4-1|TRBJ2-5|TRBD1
TGCGCCAGCAGCCGATCAGGACAGGGGAAACAAGAGACCCAGTACTTC
CASSRSGQGKQETQYF
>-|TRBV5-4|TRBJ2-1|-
TGTGCCAGCAGCACCGGGACGGATTTAAGCAATGAGCAGTTCTTC
CASSTGTDLSNEQFF
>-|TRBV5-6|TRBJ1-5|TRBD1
TGTGCCAGCAGCGTCCGTCGGACAGGGGATAGCAATCAGCCCCAGCATTTT
CASSVRRTGDSNQPQHF
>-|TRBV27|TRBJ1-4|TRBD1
TGTGCCAGCGGTGCCGGGACAGGGTTTACAAAACTGTTTTTT
CASGAGTGFTKLFF
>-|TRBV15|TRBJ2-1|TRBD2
TGTGCCACCAGCAGACCGCCGGGACTAGCGGGACTCAATGAGCAGTTCTTC
CATSRPPGLAGLNEQFF
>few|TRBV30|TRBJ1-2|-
TGTGCCTGGAGTAGGGGGGCGGTGTATGGCTACACCTTC
CAWSRGAVYGYTF
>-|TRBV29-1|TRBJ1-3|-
TGCAGCGTTGAAGCCCCGACACTACTCTCTGGAAACACCATATATTTT
CSVEAPTLLSGNTIYF
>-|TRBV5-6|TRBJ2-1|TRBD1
TGTGCCAGCAGCTCCGACAGGGGGGCAACCTACAATGAGCAGTTCTTC
CASSSDRGATYNEQFF
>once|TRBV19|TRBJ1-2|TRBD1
TGTGCCAGTATCCCTGATACAGGGGTTGGGCGCTACACCTTC
CASIPDTGVGRYTF
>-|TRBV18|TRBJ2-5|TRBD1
TGTGCCAGCTCAACCGGCTGGGACAGGGATGAGACCCAGTACTTC
CASSTGWDRDETQYF
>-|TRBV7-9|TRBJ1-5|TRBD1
TGTGCCAGCAGCTTAGGGGGGACAGGATCGAATCAGCCCCAGCATTTT
CASSLGGTGSNQPQHF
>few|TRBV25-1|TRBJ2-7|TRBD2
TGTGCCACCCTACCGTACGCTAGCGGGAGATACGAGCAGTACTTC
CATLPYASGRYEQYF
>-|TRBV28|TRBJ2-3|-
TGTGCCAGCAGTTTAGCTGGGACTCCAGATACGCAGTATTTT
CASSLAGTPDTQYF
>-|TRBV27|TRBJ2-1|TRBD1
TGTGCCAGCAGTCCCCGACAGGGATCGTCCTACAATGAGCAGTTCTTC
CASSPRQGSSYNEQFF
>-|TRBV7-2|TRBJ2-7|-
TGTGCCAGCAGCCCAGGACAGCCCTCCTCCTACGAGCAGTACTTC
CASSPGQPSSYEQYF